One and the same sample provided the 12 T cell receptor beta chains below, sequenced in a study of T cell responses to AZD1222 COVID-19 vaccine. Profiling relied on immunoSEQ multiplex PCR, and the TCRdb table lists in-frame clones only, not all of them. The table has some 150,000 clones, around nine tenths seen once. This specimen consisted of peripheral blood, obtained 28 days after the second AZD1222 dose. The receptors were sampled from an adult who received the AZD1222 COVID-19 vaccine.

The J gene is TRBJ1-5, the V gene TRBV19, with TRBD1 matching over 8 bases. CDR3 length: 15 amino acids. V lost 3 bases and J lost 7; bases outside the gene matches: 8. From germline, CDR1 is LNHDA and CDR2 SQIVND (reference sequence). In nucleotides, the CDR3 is TGTGCCAGTAGTATTTCGGACAGGGTTCGGCAGCCCCAGCATTTT. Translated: CASSISDRVRQPQHF.

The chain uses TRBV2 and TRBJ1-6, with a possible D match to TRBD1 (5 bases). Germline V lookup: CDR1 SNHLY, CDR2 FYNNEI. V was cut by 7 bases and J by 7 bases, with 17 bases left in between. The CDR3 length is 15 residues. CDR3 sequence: CASTSDPGQNSPLHF. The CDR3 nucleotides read TGTGCCAGCACCTCCGATCCAGGGCAAAATTCACCCCTCCACTTT. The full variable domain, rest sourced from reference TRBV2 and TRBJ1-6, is EPEVTQTPSHQVTQMGQEVILRCVPISNHLYFYWYRQILGQKVEFLVSFYNNEISEKSEIFDDQFSVERPDGSNFTLKIRSTKLEDSAMYFCASTSDPGQNSPLHFGNGTRLTVT.

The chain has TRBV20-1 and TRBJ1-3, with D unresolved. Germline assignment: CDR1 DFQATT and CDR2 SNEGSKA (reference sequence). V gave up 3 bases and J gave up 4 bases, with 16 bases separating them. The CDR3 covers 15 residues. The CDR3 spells CSASLGKSSGNTIYF. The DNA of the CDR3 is TGCAGTGCTAGTTTGGGGAAGTCATCCGGAAACACCATATATTTT.

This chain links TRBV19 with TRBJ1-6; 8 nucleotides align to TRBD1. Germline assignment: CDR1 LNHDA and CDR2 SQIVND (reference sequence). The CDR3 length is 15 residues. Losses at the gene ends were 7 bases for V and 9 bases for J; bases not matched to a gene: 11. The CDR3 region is CASTPGQAFSSPLHF. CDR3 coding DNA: TGTGCCAGTACTCCGGGACAGGCTTTTAGTTCACCCCTCCACTTT.

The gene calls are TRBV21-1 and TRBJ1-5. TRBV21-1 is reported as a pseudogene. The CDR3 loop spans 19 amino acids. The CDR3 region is CASSNGRKGGRAPNQPQHF. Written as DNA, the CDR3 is TGTGCCAGCAGCAACGGCAGGAAGGGAGGTAGAGCCCCAAATCAGCCCCAGCATTTT.

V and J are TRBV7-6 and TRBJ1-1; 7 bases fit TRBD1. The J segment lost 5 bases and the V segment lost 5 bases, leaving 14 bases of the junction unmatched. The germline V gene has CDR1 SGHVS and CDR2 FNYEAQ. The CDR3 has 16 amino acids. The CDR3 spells CASSPEVAGGGTEAFF. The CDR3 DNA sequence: TGTGCCAGCAGCCCAGAGGTGGCAGGGGGAGGGACTGAAGCTTTCTTT.

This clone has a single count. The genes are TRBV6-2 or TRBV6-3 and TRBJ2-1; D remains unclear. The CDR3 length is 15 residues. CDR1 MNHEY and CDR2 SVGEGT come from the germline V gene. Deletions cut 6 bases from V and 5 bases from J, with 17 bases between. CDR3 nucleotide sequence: TGTGCCAGCAGCCCCGGTAGGGAACCTAACAATGAGCAGTTCTTC. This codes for CASSPGREPNNEQFF.

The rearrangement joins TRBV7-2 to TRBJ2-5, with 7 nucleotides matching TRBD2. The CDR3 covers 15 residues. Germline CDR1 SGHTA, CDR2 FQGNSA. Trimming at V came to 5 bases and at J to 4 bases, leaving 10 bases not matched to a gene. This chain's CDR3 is CASSPVGGEVETQYF. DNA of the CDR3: TGTGCCAGCAGCCCGGTGGGGGGGGAAGTAGAGACCCAGTACTTC.

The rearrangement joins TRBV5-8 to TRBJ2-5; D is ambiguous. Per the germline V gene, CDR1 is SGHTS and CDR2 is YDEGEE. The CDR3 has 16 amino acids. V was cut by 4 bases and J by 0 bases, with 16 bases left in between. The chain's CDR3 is CASSPISPMDQETQYF. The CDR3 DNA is TGTGCCAGCAGCCCCATATCCCCGATGGACCAAGAGACCCAGTACTTC.

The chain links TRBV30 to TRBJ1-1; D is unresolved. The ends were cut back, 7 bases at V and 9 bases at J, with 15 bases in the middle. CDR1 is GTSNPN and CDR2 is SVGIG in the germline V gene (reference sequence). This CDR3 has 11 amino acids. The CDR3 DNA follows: TGTGCCTACTTGGAGGCTTACAAAGCTTTCTTT. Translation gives CAYLEAYKAFF.

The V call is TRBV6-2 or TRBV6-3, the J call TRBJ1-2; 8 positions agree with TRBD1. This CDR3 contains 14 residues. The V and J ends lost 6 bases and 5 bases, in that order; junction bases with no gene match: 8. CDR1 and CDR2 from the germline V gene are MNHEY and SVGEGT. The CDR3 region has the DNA TGTGCCAGCAGCCCGGACAGGGTATCTTATGGCTACACCTTC. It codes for CASSPDRVSYGYTF.

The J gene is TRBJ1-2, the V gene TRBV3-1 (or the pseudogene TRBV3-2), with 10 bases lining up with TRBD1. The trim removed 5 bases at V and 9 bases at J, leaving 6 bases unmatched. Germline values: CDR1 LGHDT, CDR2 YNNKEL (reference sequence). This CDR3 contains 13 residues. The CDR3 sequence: CASSSGQGVRYTF. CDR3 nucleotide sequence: TGTGCCAGCAGCAGCGGACAGGGGGTGCGCTACACCTTC.